These T cell receptor beta chains were read from a single sample in a study of cytomegalovirus exposure and HLA in healthy donors. Repertoires were generated with immunoSEQ multiplex PCR, while TCRdb's copy carries only in-frame clones and drops some. This sample has 120,000 or so clones; around 72% occur once, and the top ten carry more than 7.5%. Material for sequencing was PBMCs. The receptors stem from a woman aged 50 to 65 in good health and CMV-seropositive. The CDR3 runs from the conserved cysteine through the conserved F or W. The order of the fields is V gene, clone size, D gene, J gene, CDR3 protein, CDR3 DNA. The D gene is left open where the match is weak. Some rows mark clone size as missing; the rest say once, few, many or name a class of expanded clone.

TRBV19	-	TRBD2	TRBJ2-7	CASSPRDYPYEQYF	TGTGCCAGTAGTCCCAGGGACTACCCCTACGAGCAGTACTTC
TRBV7-9	-	-	TRBJ2-1	CASSPVGNEQFF	TGTGCCAGCAGCCCGGTCGGCAATGAGCAGTTCTTC
TRBV9	-	-	TRBJ1-6	CASSVDPSTNSPLHF	TGTGCCAGCAGCGTAGATCCGAGTACTAATTCACCCCTCCACTTT
TRBV11-2	few	-	TRBJ2-7	CASSLNSGGIPDYEQYF	TGTGCCAGCAGCTTAAATTCGGGCGGGATACCTGACTACGAGCAGTACTTC
TRBV6-1	-	TRBD1	TRBJ2-2	CASSWDRADTGELFF	TGTGCCAGCAGTTGGGACAGGGCCGACACCGGGGAGCTGTTTTTT
TRBV6-1	-	-	TRBJ2-5	CASKPGLQETQYF	TGTGCCAGCAAACCGGGACTCCAAGAGACCCAGTACTTC
TRBV6-6	-	-	TRBJ1-6	CASSYGTSPLHF	TGTGCCAGCAGTTACGGCACTTCACCCCTCCACTTT
TRBV4-1	-	TRBD2	TRBJ2-7	CASSQGIEREQYF	TGCGCCAGCAGCCAAGGAATCGAGCGGGAACAGTACTTC
TRBV11-1	-	TRBD2	TRBJ2-5	CASSPRLAGAETQYF	TGTGCCAGCAGCCCGCGACTAGCGGGGGCCGAGACCCAGTACTTC
TRBV6-1	-	-	TRBJ2-1	CASSERLEAYNEQFF	TGTGCCAGCAGTGAACGACTAGAGGCTTACAATGAGCAGTTCTTC
TRBV6-6	-	-	TRBJ2-6	CASSLSEANVLTF	TGTGCCAGCAGCCTAAGTGAGGCCAACGTCCTGACTTTC
TRBV19	-	TRBD1	TRBJ1-1	CASSTLTGVGTREAFF	TGTGCCAGTAGTACACTGACAGGGGTGGGAACTAGGGAAGCTTTCTTT
TRBV7-3	few	-	TRBJ1-2	CASSWHTQGTYGYTF	TGTGCCAGCAGCTGGCACACTCAGGGAACCTATGGCTACACCTTC
TRBV7-2	-	-	TRBJ2-3	CASSLLDTQYF	TGTGCCAGCAGCCTACTAGATACGCAGTATTTT
TRBV19	few	-	TRBJ1-3	CASSNAQFSGNTIYF	TGTGCCAGTAGTAATGCCCAGTTCTCTGGAAACACCATATATTTT
TRBV5-1	-	TRBD2	TRBJ2-3	CASRLGLAGSTDTQYF	TGCGCCAGCAGACTTGGGCTAGCGGGGAGCACAGATACGCAGTATTTT
TRBV6-5	-	-	TRBJ1-2	CASSYSRPYGYTF	TGTGCCAGCAGTTACTCGCGGCCTTATGGCTACACCTTC
TRBV7-2	once	-	TRBJ1-2	CASSSDIGTLNDGYTF	TGTGCCAGCAGCTCAGACATAGGAACCCTCAACGATGGCTACACCTTC
TRBV4-3	-	-	TRBJ2-7	CASSLIGQSGPHEQYF	TGCGCCAGCAGCCTTATCGGACAGTCGGGGCCCCACGAGCAGTACTTC
TRBV9	-	-	TRBJ1-4	CASSVAGRGVEKLFF	TGTGCCAGCAGCGTAGCTGGGAGGGGCGTTGAAAAACTGTTTTTT
TRBV18	-	-	TRBJ1-3	CASSPPQRARSGNTIYF	TGTGCCAGCTCACCACCTCAGAGGGCTCGCTCTGGAAACACCATATATTTT
TRBV7-2	-	-	TRBJ2-5	CASSFAGDETQYF	TGTGCCAGCAGCTTTGCAGGGGACGAGACCCAGTACTTC
TRBV21-1	-	-	TRBJ2-7	CASTMPRQGTYEQYF	TGTGCCAGCACCATGCCTCGACAGGGAACCTACGAGCAGTACTTC
TRBV6-5	-	TRBD1	TRBJ1-2	CASSYSYGQGKGGYTF	TGTGCCAGCAGTTACTCGTACGGACAGGGGAAAGGTGGCTACACCTTC
TRBV6-1	once	-	TRBJ1-1	CASSERGVGTEAFF	TGTGCCAGCAGTGAACGGGGGGTGGGCACTGAAGCTTTCTTT
TRBV7-9	-	TRBD2	TRBJ2-7	CSSSLGPRTRLNEQYF	TGTTCCAGCAGCTTAGGTCCCCGGACTAGGTTGAACGAGCAGTACTTC
TRBV19	-	-	TRBJ1-1	CASSRGTEAFF	TGTGCCAGTAGTCGGGGCACTGAAGCTTTCTTT
TRBV11-2	-	-	TRBJ2-7	CASSLGTRSSYEQYF	TGTGCCAGCAGCTTAGGAACAAGGAGCTCCTACGAGCAGTACTTC
TRBV4-3	few	-	TRBJ2-1	CASAGGVALGTDEQFF	TGCGCCAGCGCCGGGGGGGTAGCGCTGGGGACAGATGAGCAGTTCTTC
TRBV29-1	-	TRBD1	TRBJ1-2	CSAESFLGTAYGYTF	TGCAGCGCCGAGAGCTTCCTGGGGACAGCCTATGGCTACACCTTC
TRBV21-1	few	-	TRBJ1-5	CASSNGQLSNQPQHF	TGTGCCAGCAGCAACGGACAGCTTAGCAATCAGCCCCAGCATTTT
TRBV30	-	TRBD1	TRBJ1-2	CAWSGTDREGNYGYTF	TGTGCCTGGAGTGGAACGGACAGGGAAGGAAACTATGGCTACACCTTC
TRBV5-1	-	TRBD2	TRBJ2-1	CASTMRGGPYNEQFF	TGCGCCAGCACCATGCGGGGGGGCCCATACAATGAGCAGTTCTTC
TRBV6-5	-	-	TRBJ2-5	CASRGGGGEQYF	TGTGCCAGCAGAGGAGGGGGCGGTGAGCAGTACTTC
TRBV6-1	-	-	TRBJ1-1	CASSEGYWTWETEAFF	TGTGCCAGCAGTGAAGGTTATTGGACGTGGGAGACTGAAGCTTTCTTT
TRBV4-2	-	TRBD1	TRBJ1-1	CASSPGQGLNTEAFF	TGTGCCAGCAGCCCCGGACAGGGTTTGAACACTGAAGCTTTCTTT
TRBV7-2	-	-	TRBJ2-5	CASSSRGAKQETQYF	TGTGCCAGCAGCTCCCGTGGGGCTAAGCAAGAGACCCAGTACTTC